This record concerns one T cell receptor (beta chain) sequence. Its antigen remains unidentified. This entry is derived from a study of T cells expressing NK-cell markers. Study observations and caveats: The contribution of dominant NKG2C+ clonotypes to CD8+ T cells in a handful of donors was roughly 1.0-7.5%. Clarity on HCMV specificity was lacking for the expanded NKG2C+ T cell clones.

TCRdb reprocessed the 5' RACE reads, with one entry per CDR3 protein and no DNA. The sample holds 130,000 to 150,000 distinct CDR3 sequences. The TCR sequence derives from a young man in good health. The sequencing input was blood T cells: a sorted CD56 or NKG2C T cell subset, CD4+ or CD8+ T cells, or bulk PBMC T cells (not recorded which).

CDR3: CATSRDYGGPEGAQYF. V is TRBV15 and J is TRBJ2-3; TCRdb designates TRBD2, a call that cannot be tested without DNA. Per germline, CDR1 LNHNV and CDR2 YYDKDF (reference sequence). The CDR3 has 16 amino acids.